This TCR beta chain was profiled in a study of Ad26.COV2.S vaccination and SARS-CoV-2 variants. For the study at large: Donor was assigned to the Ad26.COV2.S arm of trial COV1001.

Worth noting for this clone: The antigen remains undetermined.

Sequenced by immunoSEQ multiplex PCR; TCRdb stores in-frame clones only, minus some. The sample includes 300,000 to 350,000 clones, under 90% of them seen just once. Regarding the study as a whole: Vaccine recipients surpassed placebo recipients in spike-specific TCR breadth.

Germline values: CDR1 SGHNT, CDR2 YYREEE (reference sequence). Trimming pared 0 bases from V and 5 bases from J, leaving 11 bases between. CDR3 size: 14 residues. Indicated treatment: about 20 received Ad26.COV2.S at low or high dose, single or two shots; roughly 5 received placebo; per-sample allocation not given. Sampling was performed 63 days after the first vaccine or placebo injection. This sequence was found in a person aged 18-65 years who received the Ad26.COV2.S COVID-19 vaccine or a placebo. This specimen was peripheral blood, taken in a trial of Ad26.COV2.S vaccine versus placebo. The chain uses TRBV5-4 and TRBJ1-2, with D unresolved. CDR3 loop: CASSLEGGRYGYTF. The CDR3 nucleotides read TGTGCCAGCAGCTTGGAGGGTGGGAGATATGGCTACACCTTC.